What follows are 22 T cell receptor beta chains derived from one specimen sequenced in a study of blood T cell repertoires in COVID-19. The protocol was immunoSEQ multiplex PCR, while the TCRdb copy is restricted to in-frame clones and leaves out a portion. The sample includes over 400,000 clones, about 85% of them seen just once. The sequenced sample was PBMCs or T cells enriched from blood (not recorded which). These receptors all stem from a woman in her fifties or sixties who had recovered from COVID-19.

The chain joins TRBV9 to TRBJ2-2; a possible D gene is TRBD1 (5 bases). The V and J ends lost 3 bases and 1 base respectively, with 10 bases between them. Per germline, CDR1 SGDLS and CDR2 YYNGEE. The CDR3 has 15 amino acids. The CDR3 is CASSGRTGNTGELFF. The CDR3 DNA reads as TGTGCCAGCAGCGGTCGAACAGGGAACACCGGGGAGCTGTTTTTT.

This clone was seen once. V is TRBV30 and J is TRBJ1-2; D unclear. Trimming removed 5 bases from V and 2 bases from J, with 12 bases in between. The germline CDR1 and CDR2 sequences are GTSNPN and SVGIG (reference sequence). This CDR3 comprises 13 residues. CDR3 region: CAWAPPGNYGYTF. CDR3 bases: TGTGCCTGGGCACCCCCCGGGAACTATGGCTACACCTTC.

J is TRBJ2-7 and V is TRBV11-2, with 10 positions matching TRBD1. This CDR3 region has 15 residues. CDR1 is SGHAT, CDR2 FQNNGV, per germline. J lost 2 bases, V lost 5 bases, and 6 bases had no gene match. CDR3: CASSQGTGATYEQYF. The CDR3 DNA sequence: TGTGCCAGCAGCCAAGGGACAGGGGCGACCTACGAGCAGTACTTC.

The V and J genes are TRBV5-1 and TRBJ2-7; 8 positions match TRBD1. V was clipped by 4 bases and J by 2 bases; unmatched bases: 8. Germline lookup yields CDR1 SGHRS and CDR2 YFSETQ. CDR3 length equals 15 residues. The CDR3 is CASSEVTGAPYEQYF. The CDR3 bases are TGCGCCAGCAGCGAAGTGACAGGGGCCCCCTACGAGCAGTACTTC.

Here the CDR3 reads CASSASSGVGLYEQYF. The CDR3, as DNA: TGTGCCAGCAGCGCCAGTAGCGGGGTTGGGCTTTACGAGCAGTACTTC. V and J are TRBV9 and TRBJ2-7; TRBD2 matches at 8 bases. There are 16 residues in the CDR3. Germline-derived CDR1 and CDR2 are SGDLS and YYNGEE. V was clipped by 3 bases and J by 4 bases; unmatched bases: 12.

The genes are TRBV19 and TRBJ2-2; no reliable D call. V lost 11 bases, J lost 4 bases, and 11 bases lay in between. The CDR3 sequence is 12 residues long. CDR1 is LNHDA and CDR2 is SQIVND in the germline V gene (reference sequence). CDR3 in DNA: TGTGCCTCGGCGGTTCTCACCGGGGAGCTGTTTTTT. Protein sequence: CASAVLTGELFF.

The chain carries TRBV7-2 and TRBJ2-2; tentatively, D is TRBD2 (5 bases). Germline CDR1 reads SGHTA; CDR2 reads FQGNSA. The V and J ends lost 0 bases and 4 bases respectively, with 12 bases between them. CDR3 length: 16 amino acids. The CDR3 loop reads CASSLAPGSGTGELFF. The CDR3 nucleotides read TGTGCCAGCAGCTTAGCTCCGGGATCGGGCACCGGGGAGCTGTTTTTT. Supplemented by reference TRBV7-2 and TRBJ2-2, the full variable domain reads GAGVSQSPSNKVTEKGKDVELRCDPISGHTALYWYRQSLGQGLEFLIYFQGNSAPDKSGLPSDRFSAERTGGSVSTLTIQRTQQEDSAVYLCASSLAPGSGTGELFFGEGSRLTVL.

This clone was found a few times. V gene TRBV24-1 combines with J gene TRBJ2-7; the D gene is possibly TRBD1 (6 bases). V lost 7 bases, J lost 0 bases, and 12 bases lay in between. The germline CDR1 and CDR2 sequences are KGHDR and SFDVKD. The CDR3 contains 14 residues. The CDR3 DNA reads as TGTGCCACCAGGCAGGGGAAAGTCTCCTACGAGCAGTACTTC. Its protein is CATRQGKVSYEQYF.

The V gene is TRBV2, the J gene TRBJ1-6, with 10 positions matching TRBD1. The J segment lost 9 bases and the V segment lost 6 bases, leaving 5 bases of the junction unmatched. The CDR3 covers 14 residues. In germline, CDR1 is SNHLY, CDR2 FYNNEI. The CDR3 loop reads CASSWDRGFSPLHF. The CDR3 region has the DNA TGTGCCAGCAGCTGGGACAGGGGATTTTCACCCCTCCACTTT.

The rearrangement uses TRBV27 and TRBJ1-2; TRBD1 matches 12 bases. The CDR3 has 17 residues. Germline CDR1 reads MNHEY; CDR2 reads SMNVEV (reference sequence). Unmatched junction bases numbered 9, after V lost 6 bases and J lost 1 base. Here the CDR3 reads CASSPGTGGGYNYGYTF. CDR3 in DNA: TGTGCCAGCAGCCCTGGGACAGGGGGCGGTTATAACTATGGCTACACCTTC.

The V and J genes are TRBV18 and TRBJ2-7; TRBD1 matches at 8 bases. The V and J ends lost 3 bases and 0 bases, in that order; junction bases with no gene match: 4. The length of the CDR3 is 15 residues. Germline lookup yields CDR1 KGHSH and CDR2 LQKENI. CDR3 nucleotide sequence: TGTGCCAGCTCACCGGGACAGGCTTACTCCTACGAGCAGTACGTC. This encodes CASSPGQAYSYEQYV.

The V and J genes are TRBV4-1 and TRBJ1-1; D possibly corresponds to TRBD1 (6 bases). V was shortened by 4 bases and J by 1 base, with 10 bases between the two germline ends. From germline, CDR1 is MGHRA and CDR2 YSYEKL. The CDR3 length is 14 residues. The CDR3 DNA reads TGCGCCAGCAGCCTAAAAGGGGGGAACACTGAAGCTTTCTTT. Translated, it gives CASSLKGGNTEAFF.

The chain carries TRBV30 and TRBJ2-7; TRBD1 aligns across 9 bases. Germline CDR1 reads GTSNPN; CDR2 reads SVGIG (reference sequence). This CDR3 region has 14 residues. Trimming at V came to 3 bases and at J to 2 bases, leaving 5 bases not matched to a gene. CDR3 sequence reads: CAWSTGTGTYEQYF. CDR3 DNA: TGTGCCTGGAGCACCGGGACAGGGACCTACGAGCAGTACTTC.

V usage is TRBV2 and J usage is TRBJ1-6, with D possibly matching TRBD1 (6 bases). Germline V lookup: CDR1 SNHLY, CDR2 FYNNEI. Trimming took 6 bases from V and 3 from J, leaving 18 bases between them. The CDR3 is 17 amino acids. CDR3: CASRPRGAELYNSPLHF. The DNA of the CDR3 is TGTGCCAGCAGACCTCGGGGGGCAGAGCTCTATAATTCACCCCTCCACTTT. Variable domain in full (rest from reference TRBV2 and TRBJ1-6): EPEVTQTPSHQVTQMGQEVILRCVPISNHLYFYWYRQILGQKVEFLVSFYNNEISEKSEIFDDQFSVERPDGSNFTLKIRSTKLEDSAMYFCASRPRGAELYNSPLHFGNGTRLTVT.

The rearrangement links TRBV2 to TRBJ1-3; 10 bases match TRBD1. The CDR3 has 15 amino acids. Germline V gene lookup returns CDR1 SNHLY and CDR2 FYNNEI. Trimming removed 6 bases from V and 2 bases from J; junction bases left unmatched: 4. The CDR3 region has the DNA TGTGCCAGCAGCTCGGGACAGGGGACTGGAAACACCATATATTTT. It is translated as CASSSGQGTGNTIYF.

This sequence joins TRBV4-1 and TRBJ1-6, with 10 bases lining up with TRBD1. Trimming took 4 bases from V and 8 from J; bases not matched to a gene: 5. The CDR3 extends over 15 amino acids. Germline V gene sequence: CDR1 MGHRA, CDR2 YSYEKL. The CDR3 protein is CASSPQTGGHSPLHF. The CDR3, as DNA: TGCGCCAGCAGCCCCCAGACAGGGGGCCATTCACCCCTCCACTTT.

This clone has only a few counts. CDR3 loop: CASSEIDNSPLHF. CDR3 bases: TGTGCCAGCAGTGAAATAGATAATTCACCCCTCCACTTT. The rearrangement links TRBV6-1 to TRBJ1-6; no clear D. V was clipped by 2 bases and J by 5 bases, with 4 bases between them. Germline V CDR1 and CDR2: MNHNS, SASEGT. This CDR3 comprises 13 residues.

The chain joins TRBV14 to TRBJ2-2; 14 nucleotides align to TRBD2. There are 18 residues in the CDR3. The trim removed 0 bases at V and 0 bases at J, leaving 0 bases unmatched. Germline values: CDR1 SGHDN, CDR2 FVKESK. The CDR3 bases are TGTGCCAGCAGCCAAGAGACTAGCGGGGGGGCGAACACCGGGGAGCTGTTTTTT. Translating gives CASSQETSGGANTGELFF.

This chain links TRBV27 with TRBJ1-2; D possibly corresponds to TRBD1 (6 bases). V lost 6 bases and J 5 bases, leaving 19 bases between the germline ends. The CDR3 spans 15 residues. In germline, CDR1 is MNHEY, CDR2 SMNVEV (reference sequence). The CDR3 nucleotides read TGTGCCAGCAGGAGAGGAGCGGGGGCGCATTATGGCTACACCTTC. This encodes CASRRGAGAHYGYTF.

The V call is TRBV5-4, the J call TRBJ2-1; 11 nucleotides align to TRBD2. V shed 1 base, J shed 8 bases, and the junction held 5 bases outside the gene matches. CDR1 is SGHNT and CDR2 is YYREEE in the germline V gene (reference sequence). This CDR3 spans 15 amino acids. CDR3 residues: CASSLKLAGGYEQFF. CDR3 coding DNA: TGTGCCAGCAGCTTGAAGCTAGCGGGGGGCTATGAGCAGTTCTTC.

The V and J genes are TRBV5-4 and TRBJ2-7; TRBD2 is a possible D gene (6 bases). This CDR3 contains 14 residues. V lost 9 bases and J 2 bases, leaving 18 bases between the germline ends. The germline CDR1 and CDR2 sequences are SGHNT and YYREEE (reference sequence). The CDR3 nucleotides are TGTGCCACCAAAACCCGGGACTCACCCTACGAGCAGTACTTC. Translated, it gives CATKTRDSPYEQYF. Variable domain in full (rest from reference TRBV5-4 and TRBJ2-7): ETGVTQSPTHLIKTRGQQVTLRCSSQSGHNTVSWYQQALGQGPQFIFQYYREEENGRGNFPPRFSGLQFPNYSSELNVNALELDDSALYLCATKTRDSPYEQYFGPGTRLTVT.

The chain is built from TRBV6-1 and TRBJ2-7, with TRBD2 matching 8 bases. The CDR3 is 15 residues long. Germline V lookup: CDR1 MNHNS, CDR2 SASEGT. The V segment lost 0 bases and the J segment 7 bases; nucleotides outside the gene matches: 8. CDR3 in DNA: TGTGCCAGCAGTGAAGCGAACGGGGGGGCCCGGGAGCAGTACGTC. Translation: CASSEANGGAREQYV.